The 18 T cell receptor beta chains below come from one sample, sequenced in a study of patients and donors after allogeneic stem cell transplantation. TCRdb passed the RT-PCR reads through MiXCR, listing each CDR3 protein once. The data show approximately 90,000 distinct CDR3 sequences, around 5% seen once. Material for sequencing was blood, either unsorted or a sorted T cell fraction (not recorded which). The receptors were sampled from a human donor who was either an allogeneic HSCT recipient or a stem cell or donor lymphocyte infusion donor (not recorded which). It is not recorded whose cells these are; they may come from a transplant donor.

The J gene is TRBJ2-3, the V gene TRBV10-1, with D perhaps matching TRBD1 or TRBD2 (5 bases each). Trimming left V 10 bases short and J 0 bases short, with 23 bases between. The V gene's germline CDR1 is WNHNN and CDR2 SYGVQD (reference sequence). This CDR3 has 17 residues. CDR3 amino acids: CATPGGLVGGSTDTQYF. CDR3 nucleotides: TGCGCCACCCCTGGGGGTCTCGTTGGTGGTAGCACAGATACGCAGTATTTT.

The chain employs TRBV28 and TRBJ2-1; D gene ambiguous. The V end was cut by 3 bases, the J end by 6 bases, with 9 bases between. The V gene's germline CDR1 is MDHEN and CDR2 SYDVKM. The CDR3 is 13 residues long. The CDR3 loop reads CASSLGGRNEQFF. CDR3 DNA: TGTGCCAGCAGTTTGGGCGGACGCAATGAGCAGTTCTTC.

This sequence joins TRBV11-2 and TRBJ2-2, with 10 positions matching TRBD2. V was pared by 3 bases and J by 1 base, with 8 bases of the junction left unmatched. Germline CDR1 reads SGHAT; CDR2 reads FQNNGV. The CDR3 contains 18 residues. The CDR3 region is CASSFPLSGGKNTGELFF. CDR3 in DNA: TGTGCCAGCAGCTTTCCTCTTAGCGGGGGGAAGAACACCGGGGAGCTGTTTTTT. Together with reference TRBV11-2 and TRBJ2-2, the CDR3 gives the full variable domain: EAGVAQSPRYKIIEKRQSVAFWCNPISGHATLYWYQQILGQGPKLLIQFQNNGVVDDSQLPKDRFSAERLKGVDSTLKIQPAKLEDSAVYLCASSFPLSGGKNTGELFFGEGSRLTVL.

The rearrangement joins TRBV12-3 or TRBV12-4 to TRBJ2-2, with TRBD1 matching over 7 bases. V lost 5 bases to trimming and J lost 4 bases; unmatched junction nucleotides: 10. The CDR3 is 16 amino acids. The CDR3: CASSPMNRGVTGELFF. Here the CDR3 DNA reads TGTGCCAGCAGTCCCATGAACAGGGGCGTCACCGGGGAGCTGTTTTTT.

This clonotype was counted ten times or more. The rearrangement links TRBV29-1 to TRBJ1-5; a weak D match, TRBD1 (6 bases). The V and J ends lost 7 bases and 5 bases respectively, with 18 bases between them. The V gene's germline CDR1 is SQVTM and CDR2 ANQGSEA. This CDR3 has 14 residues. The CDR3 bases are TGCAGCGCTCTCATGCGGGGGGCGGATCAGCCCCAGCATTTT. Amino acid sequence: CSALMRGADQPQHF.

This clonotype was observed at least ten times. V is TRBV19 and J is TRBJ2-1, with 9 bases matching TRBD2. The CDR3 covers 15 residues. V lost 7 bases, J lost 2 bases, and 6 bases stayed unmatched. Germline V gives CDR1 LNHDA, CDR2 SQIVND (reference sequence). In nucleotides, the CDR3 is TGTGCCAGTACCTCAGCGGGAGGAGCCTACAATGAGCAGTTCTTC. Encoded protein: CASTSAGGAYNEQFF.

This clonotype was found many times. The chain combines TRBV9 with TRBJ2-1, with 9 bases identical to TRBD2. V lost 3 bases to trimming and J lost 8 bases; unmatched junction nucleotides: 15. This CDR3 spans 17 amino acids. Germline V gives CDR1 SGDLS, CDR2 YYNGEE. CDR3 DNA sequence: TGTGCCAGCAGCGGAGGGGGGATGGCGGGAGGGCCGGATGAGCAGTTCTTC. Its translation: CASSGGGMAGGPDEQFF.

This clonotype occurred many times. The V gene is TRBV4-1, the J gene TRBJ1-5; 11 bases are shared with TRBD1. The CDR3 has 19 residues. CDR1 and CDR2 from the germline V gene are MGHRA and YSYEKL. V shed 3 bases, J shed 2 bases, and the junction held 12 bases outside the gene matches. CDR3 in DNA: TGCGCCAGCAGCCACCCCACCGGGACAGGGGGTTTAGGCAATCAGCCCCAGCATTTT. Protein: CASSHPTGTGGLGNQPQHF.

This clonotype was counted a few times. CDR3 region: CASSFRASSYNSPLHF. As DNA, the CDR3 is TGTGCCAGCAGCTTCCGGGCGAGCTCCTATAATTCACCCCTCCACTTT. This rearrangement joins TRBV5-4 to TRBJ1-6; no reliable D call. This CDR3 has 16 residues. Trimming cost V 2 bases and J 0 bases, with 9 bases left between them. The germline CDR1 and CDR2 sequences are SGHNT and YYREEE (reference sequence).

This clonotype was observed a few times. This chain links TRBV12-3 or TRBV12-4 with TRBJ2-1; maybe TRBD1 (6 bases). The CDR3 covers 15 residues. V dropped 6 bases and J dropped 8 bases, with 20 bases sitting between them. CDR3 amino acids: CASSLGAGSAHEQFF. Here the CDR3 DNA reads TGTGCCAGCAGCTTGGGGGCAGGGTCGGCACATGAGCAGTTCTTC.

This clonotype was recorded many times. The chain uses TRBV30 and TRBJ2-1, with 7 bases identical to TRBD2. This CDR3 has 15 residues. Germline CDR1 and CDR2: GTSNPN and SVGIG (reference sequence). V lost 2 bases and J lost 2; bases outside the gene matches: 6. The CDR3 loop is CAWSLTGTTYNEQFF. CDR3 DNA: TGTGCCTGGAGTCTTACCGGGACTACCTACAATGAGCAGTTCTTC.

This clonotype was detected many times. This sequence joins TRBV5-1 and TRBJ2-3; 9 bases are shared with TRBD2. J was trimmed by 1 base and V by 6 bases; bases with no gene match: 0. The CDR3 sequence is 13 residues long. The germline gives CDR1 SGHRS, CDR2 YFSETQ. CDR3 nucleotides: TGCGCCAGCACTAGCGGGGGCACAGATACGCAGTATTTT. It encodes CASTSGGTDTQYF.

In this sample, this clonotype turned up many times. This chain links TRBV7-9 with TRBJ1-1, with D hard to call. V lost 1 base and J 3 bases, leaving 3 bases between the germline ends. The CDR3 runs to 12 residues. The germline V gene has CDR1 SEHNR and CDR2 FQNEAQ (reference sequence). The CDR3 sequence: CASSLEYTEAFF. CDR3 nucleotide sequence: TGTGCCAGCAGCTTAGAGTACACTGAAGCTTTCTTT.

This clonotype was counted ten times or more. The chain recombines TRBV20-1 with TRBJ1-5, with 8 bases that match TRBD1. V lost 6 bases to trimming and J lost 4 bases; unmatched junction nucleotides: 11. The CDR3 sequence is 15 residues long. Germline V gene lookup returns CDR1 DFQATT and CDR2 SNEGSKA (reference sequence). Here the CDR3 DNA reads TGCAGTGCCAAACGACAGGACAGGGATAATCAGCCCCAGCATTTT. Its translation is CSAKRQDRDNQPQHF.

The table lists this clonotype with many counts. This chain links TRBV9 with TRBJ1-5; weak D call: TRBD1 (6 bases). V lost 4 bases to trimming and J lost 3 bases, with 11 bases between them. The CDR3 extends over 14 amino acids. From germline, CDR1 is SGDLS and CDR2 YYNGEE. The CDR3 loop is CASSRGQFNQPQHF. The CDR3 nucleotides are TGTGCCAGCAGCCGAGGACAGTTCAATCAGCCCCAGCATTTT.

This clonotype was picked up many times. The V call is TRBV20-1, the J call TRBJ1-5; D possibly corresponds to TRBD1 (5 bases). This CDR3 is built from 16 residues. Trimming cost V 4 bases and J 3 bases, with 19 bases left between them. Per the germline V gene, CDR1 is DFQATT and CDR2 is SNEGSKA (reference sequence). As DNA, the CDR3 is TGCAGTGCTACCCGGGAAATCAGGGTCTACAATCAGCCCCAGCATTTT. Translating it yields CSATREIRVYNQPQHF.

This clonotype showed up just a few times. The genes are TRBV4-2 and TRBJ2-3, with D unresolved. CDR3 length: 12 residues. Trimming stripped 0 bases from V and 5 bases from J, with 3 bases between. Germline V gene sequence: CDR1 LGHNA, CDR2 YNFKEQ. The CDR3 DNA sequence: TGTGCCAGCAGCCAAGAGGGAGATACGCAGTATTTT. It codes for CASSQEGDTQYF.

This clonotype was found once. The rearrangement joins TRBV12-3 or TRBV12-4 to TRBJ1-6; 7 bases map to TRBD1. J gave up 6 bases and V 4 bases, and 6 bases lay outside the gene matches. This CDR3 spans 15 amino acids. CDR3 loop: CASSSRQGSNSPLHF. The CDR3 DNA reads TGTGCCAGCAGTTCCCGACAGGGATCTAATTCACCCCTCCACTTT.